This record looks at one T cell receptor beta chain sequence and its context. The antigen remains unidentified. This specimen comes from a study of cytomegalovirus exposure and HLA in healthy donors. 60 Vbeta and 13 Jbeta primers were used in PCR. Clones were read by immunoSEQ multiplex PCR, and TCRdb kept only the in-frame ones, dropping some. Of 150,000 or so clones listed, around 67% are singletons. The germline V gene has CDR1 SGHVS and CDR2 FQNEAQ. V shed 5 bases and J 7 bases; nucleotides not matched to a gene: 8. This CDR3 has 15 residues. Study findings and constraints: Immune exposure information available was restricted to CMV serostatus. Later analysis demonstrated an association between a missense DCLRE1C variant and TCR beta V- and J-gene trimming. When analyzed later, the rates of TCR association showed variation by HLA locus, with DRB1 the most and HLA-C the fewest.

Donors counted as nominally healthy when sampled, yet unrecorded immune exposures were likely. Material for sequencing was PBMCs. The rearrangement links TRBV7-8 to TRBJ2-1; TRBD1 matches 10 bases. This clonotype originated in a woman aged 18-30 years in good health and CMV-seronegative. The CDR3 sequence: CASSTRQGATNEQFF. DNA of the CDR3: TGTGCCAGCAGCACACGACAGGGGGCGACGAATGAGCAGTTCTTC. The complete variable domain, with remaining parts taken from reference TRBV7-8 and TRBJ2-1, reads GAGVSQSPRYKVAKRGQDVALRCDPISGHVSLFWYQQALGQGPEFLTYFQNEAQLDKSGLPSDRFFAERPEGSVSTLKIQRTQQEDSAVYLCASSTRQGATNEQFFGPGTRLTVL.